The rows below give T cell receptor beta chains drawn from one sample of a study of T cells in localized non-small cell lung cancer. Method: immunoSEQ multiplex PCR; TCRdb's copy keeps in-frame clones and lacks some. Seen here are tens of thousands of clones, 65% to 85% observed once, and the top ten hold 1% to 1.5%. Sequenced material: peripheral blood, taken before any cancer treatment. The receptors were gathered from a female donor of 60 years or more with stage I lung adenocarcinoma. Each CDR3 is given with its conserved first and last residue. A D gene is named only where the DNA matches it firmly. Size values are once, few and many counts, or a class for expanded clones, and some rows have none.

>TRBJ2-7|once|TRBV5-1|TRBD1
TGCGCCAGCAGCTTGGTACCTACAGGGGGCGTGTTCTACGAGCAGTACTTC
CASSLVPTGGVFYEQYF
>TRBJ2-7|-|TRBV5-4|TRBD2
TGTGCCAGCAGCTTCCAGCGGGGGCCTTCAGACGAGCAGTACTTC
CASSFQRGPSDEQYF
>TRBJ2-1|-|TRBV18|TRBD2
TGTGCCAGCTCACCACCGAAGACTAGCGGAACCTACGGCAATGAGCAGTTCTTC
CASSPPKTSGTYGNEQFF
>TRBJ1-5|-|TRBV7-9|TRBD1
TGTGCCAGCAGTTCCGACAGGGCCAATCAGCCCCAGCATTTT
CASSSDRANQPQHF
>TRBJ1-2|-|TRBV9|-
TGTGCCAGCAGCGTAGTAGGGTCGGTGGGCGGCTACACCTTC
CASSVVGSVGGYTF
>TRBJ2-6|-|TRBV15|-
TGTGCCACCAGCAGAGGAGGGTCACCCGGGGCCAACGTCCTGACTTTC
CATSRGGSPGANVLTF
>TRBJ2-7|-|TRBV10-3|TRBD2
TGTGCCATCAGTGAGCCCGGACTAGTGTACGAGCAGTACTTC
CAISEPGLVYEQYF
>TRBJ1-1|-|TRBV5-1|-
TGCGCCAGCAGCTTGGGTGGGTCGAACACTGAAGCTTTCTTT
CASSLGGSNTEAFF
>TRBJ1-1|-|TRBV2|-
TGTGCCAGCAGTGATGGCCTAGGAGCCATGAACACTGAAGCTTTCTTT
CASSDGLGAMNTEAFF
>TRBJ2-1|once|TRBV2|-
TGTGCCAGCAGTGAAGATGGGGGTAGCGGAAACAATGAGCAGTTCTTC
CASSEDGGSGNNEQFF
>TRBJ1-1|-|TRBV7-7|TRBD1
TGTGCTAGCAGCTTAGACGGGGGAGACAGGGTTACTGAAGCTTTCTTT
CASSLDGGDRVTEAFF
>TRBJ1-5|-|TRBV28|-
TGTGCCAGCACCCTACCGGGGGGTCCTGGGGCAGGTCCACGCAATCAGCCCCAGCATTTT
CASTLPGGPGAGPRNQPQHF
>TRBJ2-7|-|TRBV5-1|-
TGCGCCAGCAGCTTGGCCGGGGCCCCCTACGAGCAGTACTTC
CASSLAGAPYEQYF
>TRBJ2-7|few|TRBV28|TRBD2
TGTGCCAGCAGAGTGGGACTAGCGCGAGAATCCTACGAGCAGTACTTC
CASRVGLARESYEQYF
>TRBJ2-1|-|TRBV25-1|-
TGTGCCAGCAGCGGGGGGCAGTCCCCATACAATGAGCAGTTCTTC
CASSGGQSPYNEQFF
>TRBJ2-3|-|TRBV4-3|-
TGCGCCAGCAGCCAAGGGGTGGAAAGTGCAGATACGCAGTATTTT
CASSQGVESADTQYF
>TRBJ2-1|-|TRBV7-6|TRBD2
TGTGCCAGCAGCTTAGCGACTAGCGGGAGATTTAAGGATGAGCAGTTCTTC
CASSLATSGRFKDEQFF
>TRBJ2-1|-|TRBV5-1|-
TGCGCCAGCAGCCCCTACTGGAATGAGCAGTTCTTC
CASSPYWNEQFF
>TRBJ2-2|-|TRBV7-2|-
TGTGCCAGCAGCTTAAGGGTCGGTTTCGCGAACACCGGGGAGCTGTTTTTT
CASSLRVGFANTGELFF
>TRBJ1-1|-|TRBV7-2|-
TGTGCCAGCAGCCCATATACAGGACGTACCACTGAAGCTTTCTTT
CASSPYTGRTTEAFF
>TRBJ2-7|-|TRBV6-6|TRBD1
TGTGCCACTCAGGGGGAACGTGGGGGATACGAGCAGTACTTC
CATQGERGGYEQYF
>TRBJ2-1|once|TRBV11-1|-
TGTGCCAGCACCTTTCGCAGGGACGACCCCTACAATGAGCAGTTCTTC
CASTFRRDDPYNEQFF
>TRBJ2-5|-|TRBV19|TRBD2
TGTGCCAGTAGTATGGGAGCGGGGTCTCAAGAGACCCAGTACTTC
CASSMGAGSQETQYF
>TRBJ2-1|-|TRBV7-2|-
TGTGCCAGCAGCCCGTGGCGAAGGCCCCCATACAATGAGCAGTTCTTC
CASSPWRRPPYNEQFF
>TRBJ2-7|-|TRBV4-2|TRBD1
TGTGCCAGCAGCCACCAAACCCACCGACAGGGGGCTAACTACGAGCAGTACTTC
CASSHQTHRQGANYEQYF
>TRBJ2-1|-|TRBV5-1|TRBD2
TGCGCCAGCACACTAGCGGGGACTAATGAGCAGTTCTTC
CASTLAGTNEQFF
>TRBJ2-5|-|TRBV5-4|TRBD2
TGTGCCAGCAGCGGCCTAGCGGGAACCCGAGAGACCCAGTACTTC
CASSGLAGTRETQYF
>TRBJ1-1|once|TRBV28|-
TGTGCCAGCAGTTTATTCCGGGCCCAACGGGCCACTGAAGCTTTCTTT
CASSLFRAQRATEAFF
>TRBJ1-1|-|TRBV5-1|-
TGCGCCAGCAGCTCCGGCTCGACCGGGCTTCTGGCTTTCTTT
CASSSGSTGLLAFF
>TRBJ2-3|-|TRBV18|TRBD2
TGTGCCAGCTCACCGGGACTAGCGGGAGCAGATACGCAGTATTTT
CASSPGLAGADTQYF
>TRBJ2-7|-|TRBV4-1|TRBD2
TGCGCCAGCAGCCAGACCGGAATAGCGGGCTCCTACGAGCAGTACTTC
CASSQTGIAGSYEQYF
>TRBJ2-2|medium-sized|TRBV5-1|TRBD2
TGCGCCAGCAGCTTGGCCAACAGCGGGGAAGGGACCGGGGAGCTGTTTTTT
CASSLANSGEGTGELFF
>TRBJ2-3|-|TRBV11-2|-
TGTGCCAGCAGCTCCGTAGGCAGCACAGATACGCAGTATTTT
CASSSVGSTDTQYF
>TRBJ1-2|-|TRBV19|-
TGTGCCACCAGTGGGGGGCGAGGCTGGTATGGCTACACCTTC
CATSGGRGWYGYTF